The clone carrying this TCR beta chain was picked up a small number of times. The antigen remains undetermined. RNA transcripts yielded amplified TCR beta CDR3 regions. The study used the HTBI primer set for a first-round RT-PCR of the TCR CDR3. MiXCR, run by TCRdb on the multiplex PCR reads, gives a single entry per CDR3 protein. This sample has around 340,000 distinct CDR3 sequences, with around 16% found just once. V shed 2 bases and J shed 0 bases, with 4 bases lying between them. The CDR3 consists of 13 residues. CDR1 is SGHVS, CDR2 FQNEAQ, per germline. The data stem from a study of T cells in Graves' hyperthyroidism and ophthalmopathy. Whole-study context: Peripheral blood was taken when the disease was first diagnosed, before any treatment began. Study observations and caveats: Ophthalmopathy got predicted by the model a median approximately 6.4 months before its onset.

The hyperthyroidism patients had all been newly diagnosed, and their disease duration was under 2 months. Their ages ranged from 18 to 65 years. The gene calls are TRBV7-8 and TRBJ1-2; no clear D. This TCR derives from a man aged 25 to 40 with Graves' hyperthyroidism. Source material: blood. Here the CDR3 DNA reads TGTGCCAGCAGCTTACGAACTAACTATGGCTACACCTTC. Translating gives CASSLRTNYGYTF.